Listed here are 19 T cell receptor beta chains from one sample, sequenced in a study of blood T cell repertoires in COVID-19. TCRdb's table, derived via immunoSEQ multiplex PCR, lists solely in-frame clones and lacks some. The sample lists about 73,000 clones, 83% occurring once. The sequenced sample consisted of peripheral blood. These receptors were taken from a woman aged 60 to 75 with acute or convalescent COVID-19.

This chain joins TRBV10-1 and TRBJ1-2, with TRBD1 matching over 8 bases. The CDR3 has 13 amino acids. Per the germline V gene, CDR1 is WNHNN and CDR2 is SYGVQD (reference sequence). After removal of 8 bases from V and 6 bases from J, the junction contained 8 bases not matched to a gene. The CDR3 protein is CASGTGLVDGYTF. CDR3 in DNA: TGCGCCAGCGGGACAGGTTTAGTCGATGGCTACACCTTC.

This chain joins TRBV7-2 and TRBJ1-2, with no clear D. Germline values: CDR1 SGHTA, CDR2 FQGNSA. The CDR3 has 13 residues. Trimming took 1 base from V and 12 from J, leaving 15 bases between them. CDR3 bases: TGTGCCAGCAGCTTAGACGGCGGCGCAATCAACACCTTC. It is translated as CASSLDGGAINTF.

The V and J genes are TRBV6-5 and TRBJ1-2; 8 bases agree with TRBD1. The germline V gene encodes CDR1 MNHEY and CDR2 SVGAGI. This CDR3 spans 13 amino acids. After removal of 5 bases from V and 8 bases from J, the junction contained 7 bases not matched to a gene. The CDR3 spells CASSQGTGGGYTF. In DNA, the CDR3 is TGTGCCAGCAGTCAGGGAACAGGGGGAGGCTACACCTTC.

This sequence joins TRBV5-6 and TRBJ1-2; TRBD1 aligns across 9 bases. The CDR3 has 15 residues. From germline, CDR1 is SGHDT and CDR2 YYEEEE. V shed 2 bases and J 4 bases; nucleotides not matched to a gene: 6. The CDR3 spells CASSLMDRGPYGYTF. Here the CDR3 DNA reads TGTGCCAGCAGCTTAATGGACAGGGGACCCTATGGCTACACCTTC.

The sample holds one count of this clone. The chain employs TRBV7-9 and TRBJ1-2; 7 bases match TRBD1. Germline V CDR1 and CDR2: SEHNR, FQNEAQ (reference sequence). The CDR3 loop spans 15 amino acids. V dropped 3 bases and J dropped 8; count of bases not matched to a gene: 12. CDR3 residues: CASSFVTGIPQGYTF. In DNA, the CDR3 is TGTGCCAGCAGCTTTGTGACAGGGATCCCCCAAGGCTACACCTTC.

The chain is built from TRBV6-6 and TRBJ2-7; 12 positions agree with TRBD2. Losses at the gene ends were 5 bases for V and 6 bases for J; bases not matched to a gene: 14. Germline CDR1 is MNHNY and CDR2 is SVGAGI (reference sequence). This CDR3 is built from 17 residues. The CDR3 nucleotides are TGTGCCAGCAGTCGGCCTCTAGCGGGGGGGCCCCTTGGCGAGCAGTACTTC. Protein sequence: CASSRPLAGGPLGEQYF.

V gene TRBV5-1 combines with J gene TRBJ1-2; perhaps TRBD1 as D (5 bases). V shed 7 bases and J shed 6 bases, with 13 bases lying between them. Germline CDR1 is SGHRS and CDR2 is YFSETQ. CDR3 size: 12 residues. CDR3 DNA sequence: TGCGCCAGCTCAACCGGGGGGAATGGCTACACCTTC. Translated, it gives CASSTGGNGYTF.

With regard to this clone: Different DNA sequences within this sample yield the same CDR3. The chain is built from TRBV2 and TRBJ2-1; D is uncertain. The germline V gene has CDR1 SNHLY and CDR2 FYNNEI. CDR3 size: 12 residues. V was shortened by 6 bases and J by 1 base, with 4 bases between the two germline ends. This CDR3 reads CASRASYNEQFF. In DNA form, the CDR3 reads TGTGCCAGCAGAGCGTCCTACAATGAGCAGTTCTTC.

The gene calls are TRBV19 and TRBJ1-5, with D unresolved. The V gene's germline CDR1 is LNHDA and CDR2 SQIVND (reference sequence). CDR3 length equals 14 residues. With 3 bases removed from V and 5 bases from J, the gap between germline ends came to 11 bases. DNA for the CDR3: TGTGCCAGTAGTATGGGAGGGTGGGATCAGCCCCAGCATTTT. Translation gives CASSMGGWDQPQHF. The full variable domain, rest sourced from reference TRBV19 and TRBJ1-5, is DGGITQSPKYLFRKEGQNVTLSCEQNLNHDAMYWYRQDPGQGLRLIYYSQIVNDFQKGDIAEGYSVSREKKESFPLTVTSAQKNPTAFYLCASSMGGWDQPQHFGDGTRLSIL.

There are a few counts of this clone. The DNA for the CDR3 is TGTGCCAGCAGCCCGAAACACCTCTCTGGAAACACCATATATTTT. Protein product: CASSPKHLSGNTIYF. This chain links TRBV7-9 with TRBJ1-3; D not certain. There are 15 residues in the CDR3. Germline V gene lookup returns CDR1 SEHNR and CDR2 FQNEAQ (reference sequence). V was pared by 5 bases and J by 0 bases, with 11 bases between.

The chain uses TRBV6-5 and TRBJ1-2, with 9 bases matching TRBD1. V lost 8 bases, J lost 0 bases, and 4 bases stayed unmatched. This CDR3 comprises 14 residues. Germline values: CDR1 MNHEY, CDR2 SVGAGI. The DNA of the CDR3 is TGTGCCAGCTCGGGACAGGGTCCTAACTATGGCTACACCTTC. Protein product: CASSGQGPNYGYTF.

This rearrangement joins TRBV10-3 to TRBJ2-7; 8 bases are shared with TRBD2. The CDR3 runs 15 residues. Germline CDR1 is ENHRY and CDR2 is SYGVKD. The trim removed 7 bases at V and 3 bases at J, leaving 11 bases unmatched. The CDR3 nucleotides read TGTGCCATCACCTCGGGGGGGCTCGCCGACTACGAGCAGTACTTC. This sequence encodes CAITSGGLADYEQYF.

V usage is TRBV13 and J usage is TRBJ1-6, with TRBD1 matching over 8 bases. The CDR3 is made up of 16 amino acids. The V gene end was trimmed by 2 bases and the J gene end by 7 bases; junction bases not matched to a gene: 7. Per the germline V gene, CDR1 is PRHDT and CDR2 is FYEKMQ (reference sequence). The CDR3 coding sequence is TGTGCCAGCAGCTTATTCAGGGGGCAGGGAAATTCACCCCTCCACTTT. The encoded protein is CASSLFRGQGNSPLHF.

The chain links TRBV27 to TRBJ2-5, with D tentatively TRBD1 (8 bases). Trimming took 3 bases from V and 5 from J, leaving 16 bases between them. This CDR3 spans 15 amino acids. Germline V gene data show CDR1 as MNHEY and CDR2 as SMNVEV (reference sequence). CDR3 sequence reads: CASSLGTGGAETQYF. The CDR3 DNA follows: TGTGCCAGCAGTTTGGGAACAGGGGGGGCGGAGACCCAGTACTTC.

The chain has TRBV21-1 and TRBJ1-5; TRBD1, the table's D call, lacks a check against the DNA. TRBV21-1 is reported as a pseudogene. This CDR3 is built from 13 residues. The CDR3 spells CASTGTVNQPQHF. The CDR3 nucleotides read TGTGCCAGCACGGGGACAGTCAATCAGCCCCAGCATTTT.

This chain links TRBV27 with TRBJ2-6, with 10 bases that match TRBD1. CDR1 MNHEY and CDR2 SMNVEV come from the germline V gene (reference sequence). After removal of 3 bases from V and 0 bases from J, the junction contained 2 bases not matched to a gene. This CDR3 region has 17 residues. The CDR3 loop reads CASSLGTGASGANVLTF. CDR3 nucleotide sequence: TGTGCCAGCAGTTTGGGGACAGGGGCCTCTGGGGCCAACGTCCTGACTTTC.

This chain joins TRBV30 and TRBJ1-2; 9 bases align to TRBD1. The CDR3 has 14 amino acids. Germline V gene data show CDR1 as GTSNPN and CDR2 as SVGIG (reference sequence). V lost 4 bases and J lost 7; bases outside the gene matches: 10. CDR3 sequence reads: CAWTTGTGNFGYTF. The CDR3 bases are TGTGCCTGGACCACCGGGACAGGGAATTTTGGCTACACCTTC.

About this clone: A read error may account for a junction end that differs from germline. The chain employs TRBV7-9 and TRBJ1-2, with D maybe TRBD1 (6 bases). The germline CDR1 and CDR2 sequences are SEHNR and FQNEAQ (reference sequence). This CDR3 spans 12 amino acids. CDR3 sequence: CASSPVAPGQIF. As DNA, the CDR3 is TGTGCCAGCAGCCCCGTGGCCCCGGGACAAATCTTC.

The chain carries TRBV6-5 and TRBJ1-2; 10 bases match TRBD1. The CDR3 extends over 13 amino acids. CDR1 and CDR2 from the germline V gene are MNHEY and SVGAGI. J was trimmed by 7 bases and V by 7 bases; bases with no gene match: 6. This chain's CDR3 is CASKTGGGGGYTF. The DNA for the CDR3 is TGTGCCAGCAAGACAGGGGGCGGTGGTGGCTACACCTTC.